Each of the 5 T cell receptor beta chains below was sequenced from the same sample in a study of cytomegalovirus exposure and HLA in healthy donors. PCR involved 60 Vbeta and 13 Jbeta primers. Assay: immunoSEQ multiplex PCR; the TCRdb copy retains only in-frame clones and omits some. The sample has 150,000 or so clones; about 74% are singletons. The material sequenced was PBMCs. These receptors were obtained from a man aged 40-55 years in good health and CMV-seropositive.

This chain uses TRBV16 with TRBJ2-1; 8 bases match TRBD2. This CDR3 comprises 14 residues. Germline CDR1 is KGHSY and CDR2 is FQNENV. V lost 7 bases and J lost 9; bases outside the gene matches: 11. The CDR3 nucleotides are TGTGCCAGCACTTGGAGCGGGAGCCTGGGTGAGCAGTTCTTC. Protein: CASTWSGSLGEQFF.

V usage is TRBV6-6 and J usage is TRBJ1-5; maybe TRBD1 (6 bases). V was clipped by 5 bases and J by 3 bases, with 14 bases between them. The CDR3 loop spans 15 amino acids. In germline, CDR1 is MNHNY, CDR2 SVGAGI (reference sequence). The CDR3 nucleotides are TGTGCCAGCAGTCGGGCAACAGGGTCCAATCAGCCCCAGCATTTT. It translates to CASSRATGSNQPQHF.

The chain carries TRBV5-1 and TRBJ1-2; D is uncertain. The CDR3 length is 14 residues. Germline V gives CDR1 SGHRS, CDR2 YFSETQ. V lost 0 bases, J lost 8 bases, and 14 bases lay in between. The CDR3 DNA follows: TGCGCCAGCAGCTTGGCCGGGGATCTGGGGGGCTACACCTTC. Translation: CASSLAGDLGGYTF.

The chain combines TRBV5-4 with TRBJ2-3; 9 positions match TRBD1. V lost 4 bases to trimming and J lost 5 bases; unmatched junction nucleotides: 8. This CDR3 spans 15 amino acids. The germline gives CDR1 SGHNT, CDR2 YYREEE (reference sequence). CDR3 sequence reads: CASSTGTGSLDTQYF. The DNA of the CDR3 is TGTGCCAGCAGCACCGGGACAGGGAGTCTAGATACGCAGTATTTT.

CDR3 region: CASTLGGEKLFF. DNA of the CDR3: TGTGCCAGCACCTTGGGAGGCGAAAAACTGTTTTTT. V usage is TRBV28 and J usage is TRBJ1-4; D remains ambiguous. V lost 7 bases and J 8 bases, leaving 11 bases between the germline ends. Germline lookup yields CDR1 MDHEN and CDR2 SYDVKM. The CDR3 is 12 amino acids.